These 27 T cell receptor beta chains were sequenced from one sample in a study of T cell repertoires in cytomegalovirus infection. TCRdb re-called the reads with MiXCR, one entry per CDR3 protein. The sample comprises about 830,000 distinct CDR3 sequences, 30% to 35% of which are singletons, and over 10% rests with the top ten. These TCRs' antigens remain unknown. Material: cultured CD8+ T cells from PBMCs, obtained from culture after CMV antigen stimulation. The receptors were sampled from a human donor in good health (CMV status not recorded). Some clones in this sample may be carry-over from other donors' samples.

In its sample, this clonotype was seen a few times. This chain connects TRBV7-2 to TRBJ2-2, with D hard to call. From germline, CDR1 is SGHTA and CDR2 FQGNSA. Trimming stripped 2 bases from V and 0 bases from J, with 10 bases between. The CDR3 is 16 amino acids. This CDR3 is CASSLYTYPNTGELFF. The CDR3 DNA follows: TGTGCCAGCAGCTTATACACTTATCCGAACACCGGGGAGCTGTTTTTT. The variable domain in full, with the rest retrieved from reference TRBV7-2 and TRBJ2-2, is GAGVSQSPSNKVTEKGKDVELRCDPISGHTALYWYRQSLGQGLEFLIYFQGNSAPDKSGLPSDRFSAERTGGSVSTLTIQRTQQEDSAVYLCASSLYTYPNTGELFFGEGSRLTVL.

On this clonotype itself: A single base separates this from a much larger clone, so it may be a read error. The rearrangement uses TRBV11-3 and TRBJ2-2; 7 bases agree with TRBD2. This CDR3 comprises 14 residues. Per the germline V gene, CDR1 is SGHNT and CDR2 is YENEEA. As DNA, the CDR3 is TGTGTCAGCAGCTTCCGGGGGGAGATCGGGGAGCTGTTTTTT. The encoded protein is CVSSFRGEIGELFF.

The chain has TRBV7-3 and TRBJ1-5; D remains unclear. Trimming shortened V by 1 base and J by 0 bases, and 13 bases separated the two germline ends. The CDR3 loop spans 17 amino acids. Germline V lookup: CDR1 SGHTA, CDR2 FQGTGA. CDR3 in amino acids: CASSLNGQTGSNQPQHF. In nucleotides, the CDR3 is TGTGCCAGCAGCTTAAATGGCCAGACCGGTAGCAATCAGCCCCAGCATTTT.

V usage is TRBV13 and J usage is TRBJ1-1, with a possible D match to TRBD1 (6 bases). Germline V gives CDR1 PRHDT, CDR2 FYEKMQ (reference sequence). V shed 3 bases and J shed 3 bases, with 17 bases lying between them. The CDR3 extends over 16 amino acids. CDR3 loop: CASSLRLGASDTEAFF. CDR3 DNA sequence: TGTGCCAGCAGCTTGCGGCTGGGGGCGTCGGACACTGAAGCTTTCTTT.

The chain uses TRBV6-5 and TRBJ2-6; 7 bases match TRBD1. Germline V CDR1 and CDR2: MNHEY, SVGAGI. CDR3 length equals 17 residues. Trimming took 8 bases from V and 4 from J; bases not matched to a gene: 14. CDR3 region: CASGRAGTAEGANVLTF. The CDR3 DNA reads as TGTGCCAGCGGAAGGGCCGGGACAGCGGAGGGGGCCAACGTCCTGACTTTC.

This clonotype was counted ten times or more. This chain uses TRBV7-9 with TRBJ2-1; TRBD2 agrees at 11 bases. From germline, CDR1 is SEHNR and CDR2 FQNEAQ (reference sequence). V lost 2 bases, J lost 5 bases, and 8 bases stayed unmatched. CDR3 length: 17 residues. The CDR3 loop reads CASSLPWTSGLHNEQFF. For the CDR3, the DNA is TGTGCCAGCAGCTTACCGTGGACTAGCGGGCTTCACAATGAGCAGTTCTTC.

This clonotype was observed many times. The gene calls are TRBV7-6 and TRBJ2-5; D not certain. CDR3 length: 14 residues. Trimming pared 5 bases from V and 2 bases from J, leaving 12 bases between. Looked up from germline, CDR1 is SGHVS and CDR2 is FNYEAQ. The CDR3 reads CASSNPTRQETQYF. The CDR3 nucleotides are TGTGCCAGCAGCAACCCTACTCGACAAGAGACCCAGTACTTC.

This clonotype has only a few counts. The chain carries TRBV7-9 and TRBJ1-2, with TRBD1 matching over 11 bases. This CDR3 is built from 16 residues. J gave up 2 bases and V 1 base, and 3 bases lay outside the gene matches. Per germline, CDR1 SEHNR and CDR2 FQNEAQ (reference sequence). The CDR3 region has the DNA TGTGCCAGCAGCTTAGGCGGACAGGGGGCGAACTATGGCTACACCTTC. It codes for CASSLGGQGANYGYTF.

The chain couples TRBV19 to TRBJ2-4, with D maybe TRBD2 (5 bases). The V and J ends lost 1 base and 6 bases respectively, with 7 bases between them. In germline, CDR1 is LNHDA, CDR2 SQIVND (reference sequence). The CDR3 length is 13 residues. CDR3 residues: CASSIARGNIQYF. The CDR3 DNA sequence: TGTGCCAGTAGTATAGCTCGGGGAAACATTCAGTACTTC. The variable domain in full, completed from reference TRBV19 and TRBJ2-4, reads DGGITQSPKYLFRKEGQNVTLSCEQNLNHDAMYWYRQDPGQGLRLIYYSQIVNDFQKGDIAEGYSVSREKKESFPLTVTSAQKNPTAFYLCASSIARGNIQYFGAGTRLSVL.

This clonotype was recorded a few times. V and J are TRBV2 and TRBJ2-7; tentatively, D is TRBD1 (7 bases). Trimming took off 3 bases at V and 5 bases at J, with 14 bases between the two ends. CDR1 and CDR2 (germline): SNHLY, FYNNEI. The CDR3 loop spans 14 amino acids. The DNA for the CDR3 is TGTGCCAGCAGTGAGTACAGGGGAGGCCACGAGCAGTACGTC. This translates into CASSEYRGGHEQYV.

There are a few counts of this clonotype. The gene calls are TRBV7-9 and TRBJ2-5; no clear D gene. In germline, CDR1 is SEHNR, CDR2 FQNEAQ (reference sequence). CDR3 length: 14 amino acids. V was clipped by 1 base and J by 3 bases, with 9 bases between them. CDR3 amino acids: CASSLDLQKETQYF. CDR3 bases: TGTGCCAGCAGCTTAGATCTACAGAAAGAGACCCAGTACTTC.

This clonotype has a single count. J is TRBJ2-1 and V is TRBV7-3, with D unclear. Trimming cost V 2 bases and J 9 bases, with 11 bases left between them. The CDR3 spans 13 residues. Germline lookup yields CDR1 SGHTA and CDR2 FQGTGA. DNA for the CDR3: TGTGCCAGCAGCTTATCGTTTTTGGGTGAGCAGTTCTTC. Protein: CASSLSFLGEQFF.

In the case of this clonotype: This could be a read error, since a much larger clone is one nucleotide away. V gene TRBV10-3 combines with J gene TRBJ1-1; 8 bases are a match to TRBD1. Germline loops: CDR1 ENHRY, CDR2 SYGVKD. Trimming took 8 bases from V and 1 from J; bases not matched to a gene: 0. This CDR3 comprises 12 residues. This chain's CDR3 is CAIGQGNTEAFF. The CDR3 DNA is TGTGCCATCGGACAGGGGAACACTGAAGCTTTCTTT.

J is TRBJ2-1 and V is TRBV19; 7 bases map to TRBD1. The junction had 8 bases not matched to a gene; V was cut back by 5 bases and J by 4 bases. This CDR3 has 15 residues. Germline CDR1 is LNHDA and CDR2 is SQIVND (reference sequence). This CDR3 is CASSPLGQEYNEQFF. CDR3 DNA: TGTGCCAGTAGTCCTCTAGGACAGGAATACAATGAGCAGTTCTTC.

The CDR3 DNA sequence: TGTGCCACCAGGATTGATAATTGGGACACAGATACGCAGTATTTT. It is translated as CATRIDNWDTDTQYF. This chain uses TRBV15 with TRBJ2-3; D remains unclear. This CDR3 has 15 amino acids. Germline loops: CDR1 LNHNV, CDR2 YYDKDF (reference sequence). The V and J ends lost 6 bases and 2 bases respectively, with 15 bases between them.

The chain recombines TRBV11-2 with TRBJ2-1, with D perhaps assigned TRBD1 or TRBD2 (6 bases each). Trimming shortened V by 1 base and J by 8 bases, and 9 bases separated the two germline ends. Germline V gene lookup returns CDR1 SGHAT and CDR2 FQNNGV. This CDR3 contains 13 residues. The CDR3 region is CASSLAGADEQFF. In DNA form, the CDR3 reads TGTGCCAGCAGCTTAGCGGGGGCGGATGAGCAGTTCTTC.

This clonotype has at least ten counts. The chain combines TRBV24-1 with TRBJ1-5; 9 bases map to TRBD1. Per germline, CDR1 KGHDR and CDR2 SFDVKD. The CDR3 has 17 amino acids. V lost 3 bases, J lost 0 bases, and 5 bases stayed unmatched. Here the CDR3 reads CATSDRDRANSNQPQHF. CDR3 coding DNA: TGTGCCACCAGTGATCGGGACAGGGCCAATAGCAATCAGCCCCAGCATTTT.

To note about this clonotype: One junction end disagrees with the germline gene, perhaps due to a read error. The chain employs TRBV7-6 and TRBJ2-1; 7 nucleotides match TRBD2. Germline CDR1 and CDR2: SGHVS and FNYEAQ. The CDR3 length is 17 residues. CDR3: CASSPGGLADLYNEQFF. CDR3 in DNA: TGTGCTAGCAGCCCAGGCGGCCTAGCGGACCTCTACAATGAGCAGTTCTTC.

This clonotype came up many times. DNA for the CDR3: TGTGCCAGCAGCGCTCTTTGGGACACTGAAGCTTTCTTT. This encodes CASSALWDTEAFF. This chain joins TRBV7-2 and TRBJ1-1; D remains unclear. CDR3 length: 13 amino acids. Trimming stripped 5 bases from V and 3 bases from J, with 10 bases between. In germline, CDR1 is SGHTA, CDR2 FQGNSA.

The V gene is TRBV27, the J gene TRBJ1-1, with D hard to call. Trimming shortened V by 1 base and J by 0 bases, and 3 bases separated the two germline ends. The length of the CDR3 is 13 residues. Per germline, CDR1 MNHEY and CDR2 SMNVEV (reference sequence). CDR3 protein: CASSLYVNTEAFF. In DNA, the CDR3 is TGTGCCAGCAGTTTATATGTGAACACTGAAGCTTTCTTT.

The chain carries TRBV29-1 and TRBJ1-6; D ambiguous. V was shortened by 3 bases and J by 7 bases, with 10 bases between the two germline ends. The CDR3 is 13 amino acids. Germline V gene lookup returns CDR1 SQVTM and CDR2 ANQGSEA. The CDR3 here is CSVEVGLNSPLHF. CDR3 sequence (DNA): TGCAGCGTTGAGGTTGGTTTGAATTCACCCCTCCACTTT.

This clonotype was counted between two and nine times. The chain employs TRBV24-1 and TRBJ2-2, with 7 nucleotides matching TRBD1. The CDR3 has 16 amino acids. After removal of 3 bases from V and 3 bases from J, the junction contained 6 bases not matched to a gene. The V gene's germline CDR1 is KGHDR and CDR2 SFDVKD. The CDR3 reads CATSDNDRAHTGELFF. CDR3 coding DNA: TGTGCCACCAGTGATAACGACAGGGCACACACCGGGGAGCTGTTTTTT.

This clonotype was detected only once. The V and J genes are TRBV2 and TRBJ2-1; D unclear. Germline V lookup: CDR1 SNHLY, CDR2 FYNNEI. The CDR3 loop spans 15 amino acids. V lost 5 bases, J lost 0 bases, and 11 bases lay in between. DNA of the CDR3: TGTGCCAGCAGTCTGTCTGTAAGCTCCTACAATGAGCAGTTCTTC. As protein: CASSLSVSSYNEQFF.

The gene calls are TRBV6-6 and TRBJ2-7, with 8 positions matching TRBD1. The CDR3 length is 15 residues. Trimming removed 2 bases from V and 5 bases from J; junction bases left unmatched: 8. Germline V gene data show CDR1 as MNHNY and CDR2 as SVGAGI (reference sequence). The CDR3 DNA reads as TGTGCCAGCAGTTACGCTCAGGGGGCGGAGGACGAGCAGTACTTC. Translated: CASSYAQGAEDEQYF.

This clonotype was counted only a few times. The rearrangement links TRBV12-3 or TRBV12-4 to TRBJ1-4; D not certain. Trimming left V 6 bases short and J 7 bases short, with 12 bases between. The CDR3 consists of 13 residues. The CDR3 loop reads CASSPGWVEKLFF. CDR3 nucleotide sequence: TGTGCCAGCAGCCCTGGATGGGTTGAAAAACTGTTTTTT.

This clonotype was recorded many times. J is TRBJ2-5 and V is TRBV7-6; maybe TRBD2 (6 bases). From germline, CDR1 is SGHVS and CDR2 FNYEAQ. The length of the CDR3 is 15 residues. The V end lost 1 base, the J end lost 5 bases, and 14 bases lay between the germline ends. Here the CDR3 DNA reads TGTGCCAGCAGCTTAGAAGGGGAGGTCGTGGAGACCCAGTACTTC. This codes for CASSLEGEVVETQYF.

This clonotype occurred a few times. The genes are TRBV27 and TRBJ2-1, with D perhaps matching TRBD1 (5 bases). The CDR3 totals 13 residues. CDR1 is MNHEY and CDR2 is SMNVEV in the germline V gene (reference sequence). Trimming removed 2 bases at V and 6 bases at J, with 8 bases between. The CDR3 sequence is CASSLGAVNEQFF. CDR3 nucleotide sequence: TGTGCCAGCAGTTTAGGGGCAGTCAATGAGCAGTTCTTC.